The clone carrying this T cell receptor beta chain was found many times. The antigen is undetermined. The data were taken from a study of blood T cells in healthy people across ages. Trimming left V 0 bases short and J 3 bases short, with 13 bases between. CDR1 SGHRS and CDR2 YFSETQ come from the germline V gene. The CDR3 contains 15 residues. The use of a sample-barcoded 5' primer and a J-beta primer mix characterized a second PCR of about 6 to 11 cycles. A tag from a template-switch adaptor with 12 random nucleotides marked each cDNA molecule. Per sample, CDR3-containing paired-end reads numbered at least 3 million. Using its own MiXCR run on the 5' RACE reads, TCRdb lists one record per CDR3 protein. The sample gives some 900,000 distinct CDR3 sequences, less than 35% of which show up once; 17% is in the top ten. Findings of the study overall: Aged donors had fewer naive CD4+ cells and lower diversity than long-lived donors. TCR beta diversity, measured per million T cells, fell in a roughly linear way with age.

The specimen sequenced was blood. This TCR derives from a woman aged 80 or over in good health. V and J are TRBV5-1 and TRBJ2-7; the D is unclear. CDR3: CASSLEHGRLYEQYF. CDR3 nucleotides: TGCGCCAGCAGCTTGGAGCACGGCCGACTCTACGAGCAGTACTTC.